This TCR beta chain is drawn from a study of Graves' ophthalmopathy and Graves' hyperthyroidism. By proportion, this clonotype is medium-sized (0.01 to 0.1%). TCR beta CDR3 amplification used RNA transcripts. In the first round, RT-PCR was carried out with HTBI primers, and a multiplex PCR formed the second round. Via MiXCR, TCRdb re-called the multiplex PCR reads, giving one row per CDR3 protein. This repertoire shows over 650,000 distinct CDR3 sequences, roughly two fifths found once; its top ten account for over 2.5%. Germline CDR1 is MGHDK and CDR2 is SYGVNS. The CDR3 spans 13 residues. With V trimmed by 7 bases and J by 4 bases, 4 bases remained unmatched.

The receptor's source is an adult man with Graves' ophthalmopathy. This chain joins TRBV25-1 and TRBJ1-3; 7 bases fit TRBD1. Specimen: peripheral blood. The CDR3 is CASKGAAGNTIYF. In nucleotides, the CDR3 is TGTGCCAGCAAGGGGGCAGCCGGAAACACCATATATTTT.